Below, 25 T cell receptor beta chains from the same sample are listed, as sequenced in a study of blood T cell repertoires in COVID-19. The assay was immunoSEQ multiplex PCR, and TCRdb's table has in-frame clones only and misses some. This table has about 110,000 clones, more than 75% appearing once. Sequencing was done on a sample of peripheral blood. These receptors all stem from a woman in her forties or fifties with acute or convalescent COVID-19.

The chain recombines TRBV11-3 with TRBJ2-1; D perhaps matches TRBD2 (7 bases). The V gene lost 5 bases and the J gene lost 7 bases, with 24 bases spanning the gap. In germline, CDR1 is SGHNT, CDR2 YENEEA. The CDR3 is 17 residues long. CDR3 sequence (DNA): TGTGCCAGCAGCCCGGACTCAGGGGCGGGAGCGAAAAATGAGCAGTTCTTC. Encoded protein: CASSPDSGAGAKNEQFF.

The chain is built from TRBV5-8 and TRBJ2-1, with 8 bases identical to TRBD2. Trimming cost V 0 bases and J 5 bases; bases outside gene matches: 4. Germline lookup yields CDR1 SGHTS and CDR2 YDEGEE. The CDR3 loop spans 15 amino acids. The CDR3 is CASSLVTSVNNEQFF. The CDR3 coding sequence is TGTGCCAGCAGCTTGGTGACTAGCGTCAACAATGAGCAGTTCTTC.

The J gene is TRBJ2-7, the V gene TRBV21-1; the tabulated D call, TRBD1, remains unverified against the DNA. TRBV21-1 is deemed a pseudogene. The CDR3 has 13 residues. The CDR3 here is CASDGTGPYEQYF. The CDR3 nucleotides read TGTGCCAGCGATGGGACAGGCCCGTACGAGCAGTACTTC.

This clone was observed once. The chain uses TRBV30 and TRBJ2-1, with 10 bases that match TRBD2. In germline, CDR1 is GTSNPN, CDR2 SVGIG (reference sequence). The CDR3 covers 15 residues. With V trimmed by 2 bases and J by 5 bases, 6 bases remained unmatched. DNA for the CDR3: TGTGCCTGGAGTAGGCGGCTAGCGGGAGACAATGAGCAGTTCTTC. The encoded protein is CAWSRRLAGDNEQFF.

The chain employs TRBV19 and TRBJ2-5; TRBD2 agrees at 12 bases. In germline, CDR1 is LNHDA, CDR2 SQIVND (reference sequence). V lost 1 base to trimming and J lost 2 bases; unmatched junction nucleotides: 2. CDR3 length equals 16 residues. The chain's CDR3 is CASSIGLAGVQETQYF. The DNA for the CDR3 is TGTGCCAGTAGTATAGGACTAGCGGGAGTTCAAGAGACCCAGTACTTC.

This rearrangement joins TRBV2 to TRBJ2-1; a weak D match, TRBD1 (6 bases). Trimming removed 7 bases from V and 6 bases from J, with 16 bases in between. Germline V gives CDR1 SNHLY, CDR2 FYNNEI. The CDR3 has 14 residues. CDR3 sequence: CASKVTGTVNEQFF. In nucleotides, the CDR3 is TGTGCCAGCAAGGTAACAGGGACGGTCAATGAGCAGTTCTTC.

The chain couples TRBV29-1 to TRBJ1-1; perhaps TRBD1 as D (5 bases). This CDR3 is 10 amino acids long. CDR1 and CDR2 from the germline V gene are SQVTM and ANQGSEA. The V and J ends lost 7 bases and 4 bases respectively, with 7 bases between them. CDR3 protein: CSATGTEAFF. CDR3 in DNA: TGCAGCGCTACAGGCACTGAAGCTTTCTTT.

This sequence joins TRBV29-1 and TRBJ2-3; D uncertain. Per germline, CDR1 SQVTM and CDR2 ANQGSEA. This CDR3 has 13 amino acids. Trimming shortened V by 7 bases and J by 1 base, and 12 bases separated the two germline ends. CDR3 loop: CSALAARTDTQYF. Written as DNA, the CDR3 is TGCAGCGCTTTAGCAGCCCGCACAGATACGCAGTATTTT.

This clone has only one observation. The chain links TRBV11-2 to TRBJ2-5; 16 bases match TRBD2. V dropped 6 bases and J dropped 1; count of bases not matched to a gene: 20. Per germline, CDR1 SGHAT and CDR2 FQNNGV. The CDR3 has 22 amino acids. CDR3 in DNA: TGTGCCAGCAGTGCGCGGGTCCAGGCGGGACTAGCGGGAGGGCTCGGCCAAGAGACCCAGTACTTC. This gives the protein CASSARVQAGLAGGLGQETQYF. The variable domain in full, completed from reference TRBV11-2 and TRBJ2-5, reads EAGVAQSPRYKIIEKRQSVAFWCNPISGHATLYWYQQILGQGPKLLIQFQNNGVVDDSQLPKDRFSAERLKGVDSTLKIQPAKLEDSAVYLCASSARVQAGLAGGLGQETQYFGPGTRLLVL.

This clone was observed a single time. The CDR3 bases are TGCAGCGTTGAAGATGGGGACTATATTTTAAATGAGCAGTTCTTC. Translating gives CSVEDGDYILNEQFF. The chain uses TRBV29-1 and TRBJ2-1; 7 nucleotides match TRBD2. Germline V lookup: CDR1 SQVTM, CDR2 ANQGSEA. The CDR3 covers 15 residues. Trimming took 0 bases from V and 7 from J; bases not matched to a gene: 9.

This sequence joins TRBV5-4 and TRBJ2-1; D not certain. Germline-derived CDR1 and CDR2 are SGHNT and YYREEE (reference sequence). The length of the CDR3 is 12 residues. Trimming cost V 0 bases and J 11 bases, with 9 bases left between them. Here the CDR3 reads CASSLDSPQQFF. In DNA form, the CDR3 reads TGTGCCAGCAGCTTGGACTCCCCCCAGCAGTTCTTC.

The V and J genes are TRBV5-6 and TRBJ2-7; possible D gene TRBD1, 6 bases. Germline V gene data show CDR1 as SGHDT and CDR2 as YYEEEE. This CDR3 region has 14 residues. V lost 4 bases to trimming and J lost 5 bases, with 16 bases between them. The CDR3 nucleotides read TGTGCCAGCAGCGGAACGGGTGGGGGCAACGAGCAGTACTTC. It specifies CASSGTGGGNEQYF.

As DNA, the CDR3 is TGTGCCAGCAGTTTCGGGGGGGGTCAGCCCCAGCATTTT. Translation: CASSFGGGQPQHF. The chain combines TRBV12-3 or TRBV12-4 with TRBJ1-5; tentatively, D is TRBD1 (5 bases). The ends were cut back, 3 bases at V and 6 bases at J, with 9 bases in the middle. The CDR3 totals 13 residues.

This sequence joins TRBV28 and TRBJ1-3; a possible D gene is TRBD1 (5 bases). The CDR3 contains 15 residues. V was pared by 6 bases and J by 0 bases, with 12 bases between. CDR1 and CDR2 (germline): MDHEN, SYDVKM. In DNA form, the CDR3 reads TGTGCCAGCAGCCCCCTTCAGGGCTCTGGAAACACCATATATTTT. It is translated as CASSPLQGSGNTIYF.

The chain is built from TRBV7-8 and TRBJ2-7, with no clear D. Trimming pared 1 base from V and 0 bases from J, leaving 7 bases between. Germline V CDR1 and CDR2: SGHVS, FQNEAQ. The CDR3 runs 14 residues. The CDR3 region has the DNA TGTGCCAGCAGCTTAGGAGCTAACTCCTACGAGCAGTACTTC. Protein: CASSLGANSYEQYF.

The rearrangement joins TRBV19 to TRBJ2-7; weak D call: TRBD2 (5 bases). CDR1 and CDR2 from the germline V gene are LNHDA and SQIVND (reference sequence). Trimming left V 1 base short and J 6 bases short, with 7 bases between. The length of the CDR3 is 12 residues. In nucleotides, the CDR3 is TGTGCCAGTAGTATAGGAGGGTTCGAGCAGTACTTC. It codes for CASSIGGFEQYF.

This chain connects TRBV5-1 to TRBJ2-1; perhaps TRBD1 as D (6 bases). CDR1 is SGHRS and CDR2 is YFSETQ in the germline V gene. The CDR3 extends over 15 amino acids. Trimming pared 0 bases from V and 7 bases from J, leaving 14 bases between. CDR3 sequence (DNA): TGCGCCAGCAGCTTGGAACAGGGTCCTTGGAATGAGCAGTTCTTC. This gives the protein CASSLEQGPWNEQFF.

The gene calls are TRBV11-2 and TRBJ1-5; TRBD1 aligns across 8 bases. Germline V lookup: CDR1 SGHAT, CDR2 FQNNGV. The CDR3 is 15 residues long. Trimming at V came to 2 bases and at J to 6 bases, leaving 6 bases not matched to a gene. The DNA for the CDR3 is TGTGCCAGCAGCTTACTCAGGGGGCAGGGTCAGCCCCAGCATTTT. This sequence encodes CASSLLRGQGQPQHF.

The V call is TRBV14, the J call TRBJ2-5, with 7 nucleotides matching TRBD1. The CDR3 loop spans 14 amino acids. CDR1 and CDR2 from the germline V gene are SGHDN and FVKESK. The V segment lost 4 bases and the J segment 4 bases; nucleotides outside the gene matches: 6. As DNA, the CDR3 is TGTGCCAGCAGCCGCCCACAGGGGAGAGAGACCCAGTACTTC. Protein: CASSRPQGRETQYF.

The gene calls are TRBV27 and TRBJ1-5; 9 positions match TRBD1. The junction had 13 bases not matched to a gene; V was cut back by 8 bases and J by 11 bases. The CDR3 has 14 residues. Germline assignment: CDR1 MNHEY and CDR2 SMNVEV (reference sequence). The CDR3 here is CASGGQGEKWTQHF. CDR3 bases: TGTGCCAGCGGGGGACAGGGAGAGAAATGGACCCAGCATTTT.

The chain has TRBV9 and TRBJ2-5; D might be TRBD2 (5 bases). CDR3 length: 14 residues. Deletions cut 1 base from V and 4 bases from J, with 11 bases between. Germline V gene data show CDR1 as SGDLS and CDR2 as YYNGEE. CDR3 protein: CASSVREGGETQYF. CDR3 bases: TGTGCCAGCAGCGTAAGGGAAGGAGGAGAGACCCAGTACTTC.

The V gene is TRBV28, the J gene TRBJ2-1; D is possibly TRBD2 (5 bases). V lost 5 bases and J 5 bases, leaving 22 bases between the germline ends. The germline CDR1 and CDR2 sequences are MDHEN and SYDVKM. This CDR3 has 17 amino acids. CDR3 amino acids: CASSLPSDGIGNNEQFF. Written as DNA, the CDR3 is TGTGCCAGCAGTCTTCCCTCTGACGGGATAGGCAACAATGAGCAGTTCTTC.

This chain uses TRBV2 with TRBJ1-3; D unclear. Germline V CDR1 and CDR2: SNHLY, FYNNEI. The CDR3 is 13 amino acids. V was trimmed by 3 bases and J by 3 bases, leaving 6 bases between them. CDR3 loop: CASSESGGNTIYF. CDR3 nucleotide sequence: TGTGCCAGCAGTGAGTCGGGTGGAAACACCATATATTTT. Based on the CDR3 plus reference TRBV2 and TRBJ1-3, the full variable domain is EPEVTQTPSHQVTQMGQEVILRCVPISNHLYFYWYRQILGQKVEFLVSFYNNEISEKSEIFDDQFSVERPDGSNFTLKIRSTKLEDSAMYFCASSESGGNTIYFGEGSWLTVV.

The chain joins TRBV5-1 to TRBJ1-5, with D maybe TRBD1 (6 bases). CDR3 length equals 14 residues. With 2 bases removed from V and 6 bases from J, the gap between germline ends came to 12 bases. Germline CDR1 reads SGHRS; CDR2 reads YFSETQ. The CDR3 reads CASSLQGSTQPQHF. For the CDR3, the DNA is TGCGCCAGCAGCTTACAGGGTTCAACTCAGCCCCAGCATTTT.

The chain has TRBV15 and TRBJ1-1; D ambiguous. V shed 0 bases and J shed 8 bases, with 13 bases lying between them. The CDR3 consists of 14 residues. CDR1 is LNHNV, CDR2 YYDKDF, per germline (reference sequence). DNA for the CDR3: TGTGCCACCAGCAGAGATCAAGGGAGCAGCGAAGCTTTCTTT. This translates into CATSRDQGSSEAFF. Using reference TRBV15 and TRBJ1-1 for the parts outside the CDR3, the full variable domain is DAMVIQNPRYQVTQFGKPVTLSCSQTLNHNVMYWYQQKSSQAPKLLFHYYDKDFNNEADTPDNFQSRRPNTSFCFLDIRSPGLGDTAMYLCATSRDQGSSEAFFGQGTRLTVV.